The text below deals with one TCR beta chain. Its antigen is not identified. Germline loops: CDR1 MDHEN, CDR2 SYDVKM. This CDR3 is 14 amino acids long. The junction had 6 bases not matched to a gene; V was cut back by 5 bases and J by 5 bases. This specimen belongs to a study of graft-versus-host responses after intestinal transplantation. Study-level results: Recipient marrow showed GvH clones, some seen first in ileum or blood.

The protocol was immunoSEQ multiplex PCR, while the TCRdb copy is restricted to in-frame clones and leaves out a portion. The data hold fewer than 120,000 clones, with just under 95% observed a single time. The TCR comes from a human donor who received an intestinal transplant. V gene TRBV28 combines with J gene TRBJ2-5; 9 positions agree with TRBD1. Sequencing was performed on unstimulated CD8+ T cells sorted from spleen or lymph node cells, taken before intestinal transplant. The CDR3 bases are TGTGCCAGCAGTGTCGGACAGGGGCGCGAGACCCAGTACTTC. Translated, it gives CASSVGQGRETQYF.